A single sample is the source of the 14 T cell receptor beta chains below, sequenced in a study of graft-versus-host responses after intestinal transplantation. Libraries were prepared by immunoSEQ multiplex PCR; TCRdb keeps only in-frame clonotypes and omits some of them. The sample has 90,000 to 120,000 clones, about 91% seen once. The antigens for these receptors are not known. The input for sequencing was unstimulated CD4+ T cells sorted from spleen or lymph node cells, taken before transplant. These TCRs come from a human donor who was the organ donor for an intestinal transplant.

This clone was seen only once. The chain employs TRBV4-1 and TRBJ1-2, with D tentatively TRBD1 (6 bases). Germline V CDR1 and CDR2: MGHRA, YSYEKL. This CDR3 is 15 amino acids long. Trimming left V 1 base short and J 6 bases short, with 15 bases between. CDR3 amino acids: CASSQVVPRGDGYTF. In DNA form, the CDR3 reads TGCGCCAGCAGCCAAGTGGTGCCCAGGGGCGATGGCTACACCTTC.

This clone is a singleton in its sample. Because it lacks the conserved phenylalanine or tryptophan at the end, this CDR3 is likely a read error. The chain has TRBV11-2 and TRBJ1-6; the match to TRBD1 covers 9 bases. CDR3 length: 17 amino acids. V shed 0 bases and J 5 bases; nucleotides not matched to a gene: 5. Germline CDR1 SGHAT, CDR2 FQNNGV. CDR3 amino acids: CASSLDGTGRNNSPLHL. In nucleotides, the CDR3 is TGTGCCAGCAGCTTAGATGGGACAGGGCGTAATAATTCACCCCTCCACCTT.

On this clone: Additional DNA sequences in this sample encode the identical CDR3. In DNA form, the CDR3 reads TGTGCCAGCAGCTCGACATTCGTGGAGGGCCTAAGCACAGATACGCAGTATTTT. Translated, it gives CASSSTFVEGLSTDTQYF. This sequence joins TRBV11-2 and TRBJ2-3; possible D gene TRBD2, 6 bases. The germline V and J ends were trimmed by 4 bases and 0 bases, with 20 bases remaining between them. CDR3 length: 18 amino acids. CDR1 and CDR2 (germline): SGHAT, FQNNGV.

The chain joins TRBV6-5 to TRBJ2-7, with D possibly being TRBD2 (5 bases). Looked up from germline, CDR1 is MNHEY and CDR2 is SVGAGI. This CDR3 has 12 amino acids. The V and J ends lost 6 bases and 0 bases respectively, with 6 bases between them. CDR3 sequence reads: CASRTNSYEQYF. Written as DNA, the CDR3 is TGTGCCAGCAGGACTAACTCCTACGAGCAGTACTTC.

The rearrangement joins TRBV7-3 to TRBJ2-1; tentatively, D is TRBD1 or TRBD2 (6 bases each). V was shortened by 1 base and J by 6 bases, with 13 bases between the two germline ends. The CDR3 length is 15 residues. Germline-derived CDR1 and CDR2 are SGHTA and FQGTGA. CDR3 sequence reads: CASSLSGADSNEQFF. The CDR3 DNA reads TGTGCCAGCAGCTTAAGCGGGGCGGACAGCAATGAGCAGTTCTTC.

The V call is TRBV21-1, the J call TRBJ1-6; the D call TRBD1 from the table was never checked on the DNA. TRBV21-1 counts as a pseudogene. The CDR3 sequence is 17 residues long. The CDR3 sequence: CASSKVTGSSYNSPLHF. DNA for the CDR3: TGTGCCAGCAGCAAAGTGACAGGGAGCTCCTATAATTCACCCCTCCACTTT.

The gene calls are TRBV7-2 and TRBJ2-7, with 10 bases lining up with TRBD2. The germline CDR1 and CDR2 sequences are SGHTA and FQGNSA. The V segment lost 2 bases and the J segment 2 bases; nucleotides outside the gene matches: 9. The CDR3 runs to 17 residues. CDR3 DNA sequence: TGTGCCAGCAGCTTACTAATTAGCGGGGGGCTACCCTACGAGCAGTACTTC. Translated: CASSLLISGGLPYEQYF.

The chain has TRBV5-1 and TRBJ2-3, with 10 bases aligning to TRBD2. The CDR3 is made up of 16 amino acids. Germline V CDR1 and CDR2: SGHRS, YFSETQ. The V and J ends lost 1 base and 4 bases, in that order; junction bases with no gene match: 6. CDR3 nucleotides: TGCGCCAGCAGCTTGAAGGCTAGCGGGAGCGCAGATACGCAGTATTTT. Translation: CASSLKASGSADTQYF. Variable domain in full (rest from reference TRBV5-1 and TRBJ2-3): KAGVTQTPRYLIKTRGQQVTLSCSPISGHRSVSWYQQTPGQGLQFLFEYFSETQRNKGNFPGRFSGRQFSNSRSEMNVSTLELGDSALYLCASSLKASGSADTQYFGPGTRLTVL.

This rearrangement joins TRBV11-3 to TRBJ2-3, with TRBD2 matching 9 bases. CDR1 is SGHNT, CDR2 YENEEA, per germline. This CDR3 contains 17 residues. Trimming took 4 bases from V and 0 from J; bases not matched to a gene: 8. The chain's CDR3 is CASSSGLGLASTDTQYF. Here the CDR3 DNA reads TGTGCCAGCAGCTCCGGACTTGGACTAGCGAGCACAGATACGCAGTATTTT.

This clone was seen a single time. CDR3 loop: CASSSLGRGMYTGELFF. In DNA, the CDR3 is TGTGCCAGCAGCTCCCTCGGCAGGGGCATGTACACCGGGGAGCTGTTTTTT. The chain carries TRBV7-6 and TRBJ2-2, with a tentative D call TRBD1 (6 bases). V was clipped by 4 bases and J by 3 bases, with 18 bases between them. Germline lookup yields CDR1 SGHVS and CDR2 FNYEAQ. This CDR3 has 17 amino acids.

The V gene is TRBV5-6, the J gene TRBJ1-4, with TRBD1 identical over 8 bases. This CDR3 is 15 amino acids long. In germline, CDR1 is SGHDT, CDR2 YYEEEE. After removal of 1 base from V and 8 bases from J, the junction contained 7 bases not matched to a gene. The CDR3 DNA reads as TGTGCCAGCAGCTTGTTCCAGGGGGCGACCGAAAAACTGTTTTTT. Its protein product is CASSLFQGATEKLFF.

The genes are TRBV6-5 and TRBJ2-7; D is undetermined. Deletions cut 0 bases from V and 4 bases from J, with 10 bases between. Germline CDR1 reads MNHEY; CDR2 reads SVGAGI. This CDR3 spans 14 amino acids. The DNA for the CDR3 is TGTGCCAGCAGTTACTCTCCAGTCACGTACGAGCAGTACTTC. This gives the protein CASSYSPVTYEQYF.

This sequence joins TRBV10-3 and TRBJ2-1; no clear D. The CDR3 contains 11 residues. Looked up from germline, CDR1 is ENHRY and CDR2 is SYGVKD. Trimming left V 3 bases short and J 7 bases short, with 4 bases between. The CDR3: CAISDRNEQFF. The CDR3 DNA reads TGTGCCATCAGTGATCGAAATGAGCAGTTCTTC.

The rearrangement uses TRBV5-1 and TRBJ2-1; TRBD2 aligns across 7 bases. The germline V gene has CDR1 SGHRS and CDR2 YFSETQ. The CDR3 runs to 17 residues. V lost 1 base, J lost 4 bases, and 11 bases stayed unmatched. CDR3 nucleotides: TGCGCCAGCAGCTTGATGGGGAGCGGGGTTGCGTACAATGAGCAGTTCTTC. Protein sequence: CASSLMGSGVAYNEQFF.